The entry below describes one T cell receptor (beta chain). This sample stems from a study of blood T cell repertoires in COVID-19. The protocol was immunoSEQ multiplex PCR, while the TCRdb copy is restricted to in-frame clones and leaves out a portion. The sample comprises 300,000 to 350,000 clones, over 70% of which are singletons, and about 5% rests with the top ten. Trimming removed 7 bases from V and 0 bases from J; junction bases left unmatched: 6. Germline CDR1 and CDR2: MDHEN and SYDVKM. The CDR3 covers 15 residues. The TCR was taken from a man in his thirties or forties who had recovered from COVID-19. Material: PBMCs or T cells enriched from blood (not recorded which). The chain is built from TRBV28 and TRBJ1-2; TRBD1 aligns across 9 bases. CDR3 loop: CASKTGGLANYGYTF. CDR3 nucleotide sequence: TGTGCCAGCAAGACAGGGGGTCTTGCTAACTATGGCTACACCTTC.